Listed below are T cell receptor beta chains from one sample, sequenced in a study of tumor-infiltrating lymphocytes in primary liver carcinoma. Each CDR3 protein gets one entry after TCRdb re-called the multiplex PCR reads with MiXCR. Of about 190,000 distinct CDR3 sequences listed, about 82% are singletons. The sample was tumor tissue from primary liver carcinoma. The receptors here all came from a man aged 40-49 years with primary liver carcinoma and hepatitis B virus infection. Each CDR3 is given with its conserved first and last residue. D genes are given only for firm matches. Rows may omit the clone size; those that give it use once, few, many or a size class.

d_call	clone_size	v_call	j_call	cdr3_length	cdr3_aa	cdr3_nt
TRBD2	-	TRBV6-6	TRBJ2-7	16	CVCSYSGTSGDYEQYF	TGTGTCTGCAGTTACTCGGGTACTAGCGGGGACTACGAGCAGTACTTC
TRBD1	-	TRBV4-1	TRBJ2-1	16	CASSQEAATGCNEQLF	TGCGCCAGCAGCCAAGAGGCCGCGACAGGGTGCAATGAGCAGTTATTC
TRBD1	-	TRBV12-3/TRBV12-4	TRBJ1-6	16	CASSLGERGRNSPLHF	TGTGCCAGCAGTTTGGGTGAGAGGGGGCGGAATTCACCCCTCCACTTT
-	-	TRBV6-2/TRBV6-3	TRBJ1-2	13	CASSPWSGYGYTF	TGTGCCAGTAGTCCCTGGAGCGGCTATGGCTACACCTTC
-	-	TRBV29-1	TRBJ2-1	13	CSVAITGVGEQFF	TGCAGCGTTGCCATCACGGGAGTGGGTGAGCAGTTCTTC
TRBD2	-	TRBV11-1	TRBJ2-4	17	CASSYIGTSGIKNIQYF	TGTGCCAGCAGCTATATCGGGACTAGCGGGATCAAAAACATTCAGTACTTC
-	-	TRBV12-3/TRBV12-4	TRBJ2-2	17	CASSFFAGGFKSGELFF	TGTGCCAGCAGTTTTTTCGCCGGGGGATTTAAAAGCGGGGAGCTGTTTTTT
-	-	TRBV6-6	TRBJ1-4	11	CARSLGGNLFF	TGTGCCAGGAGTTTGGGGGGAAATCTGTTCTTT
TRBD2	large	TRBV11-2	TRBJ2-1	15	CASSFSGPLDNEQFF	TGTGCCAGCAGCTTTAGCGGGCCACTCGACAATGAGCAGTTCTTC
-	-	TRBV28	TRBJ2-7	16	CASSFPGTRRTPEQYF	TGTGCCAGCAGTTTCCCTGGGACTCGCAGGACGCCCGAGCAGTACTTC
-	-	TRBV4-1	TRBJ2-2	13	CSSSHAVAGKLLF	TGCTCCAGCAGCCACGCCGTAGCCGGGAAGCTGTTATTT
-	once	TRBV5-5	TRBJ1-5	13	CASSSIRNQLQHF	TGTGCCAGCAGCTCAATCAGAAATCAGCTCCAGCATTTT
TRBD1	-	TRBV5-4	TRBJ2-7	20	CASSCGPGTGYGGLHYEQYF	TGTGCCAGCAGCTGTGGTCCCGGGACAGGGTATGGAGGTTTACACTACGAGCAGTACTTC
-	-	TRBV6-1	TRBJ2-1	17	CASTPVERTNGSNEQFF	TGTGCCAGCACTCCGGTCGAACGGACTAACGGAAGCAATGAACAGTTCTTC
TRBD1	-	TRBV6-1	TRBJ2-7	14	CASSTGTEPYERYF	TGTGCCAGCAGTACCGGGACAGAGCCCTACGAGCGGTACTTC
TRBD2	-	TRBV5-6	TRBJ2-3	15	CASSLLAGGTDMQYF	TGTGCCAGCAGCTTGTTGGCGGGAGGAACCGATATGCAGTATTTT
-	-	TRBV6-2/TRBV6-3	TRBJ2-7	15	CASSYSGDNSYEQYF	TGTGCCAGCAGCTACTCCGGTGATAACTCCTACGAGCAGTACTTC
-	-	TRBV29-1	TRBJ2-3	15	CSIRTNGSWKDTQYF	TGCAGCATACGGACTAACGGGAGTTGGAAAGATACACAGTATTTT
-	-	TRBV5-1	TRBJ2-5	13	CANSYGSRETQYF	TGCGCCAACAGCTACGGAAGCCGAGAGACCCAGTACTTC
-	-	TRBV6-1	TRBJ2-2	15	CATGWDTKNTGDLFF	TGTGCTACAGGGTGGGACACTAAGAACACCGGGGATCTGTTTTTT
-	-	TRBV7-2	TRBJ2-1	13	CASSQGPRQEQFF	TGTGCCAGCAGCCAAGGGCCCCGGCAAGAGCAGTTCTTC
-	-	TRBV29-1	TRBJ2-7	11	CSVRDTYEHYF	TGCAGCGTACGGGACACGTACGAGCACTACTTC
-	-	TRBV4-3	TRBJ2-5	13	CTSSQDLGETQNF	TGCACCAGCAGCCAAGATTTGGGGGAGACCCAGAACTTC
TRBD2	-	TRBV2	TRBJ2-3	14	CASDERDDTDTQYF	TGTGCCAGCGACGAGCGGGATGACACAGATACGCAGTACTTT
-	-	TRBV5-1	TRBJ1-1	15	CASSSHGRGDTEAFF	TGCGCCAGCAGCTCTCACGGAAGAGGGGACACTGAAGCTTTCTTT